This T cell receptor beta chain came from a study of blood T cell repertoires in COVID-19 (dated by TCRdb to 2020 to 2022). At the level of the whole study: Collaborator samples came from the United States, Italy and Spain and covered acute and convalescent phases of COVID-19. The prospective study material was composed of cDNA or gDNA derived from T cells, B-cell-depleted T cells, or PBMCs. Deeply sampled blood TCRbeta repertoires from subjects exposed to, actively infected with, or recovered from COVID-19 were included in the dataset. A freely available public database, intended as a resource for researchers studying the immune response to SARS-CoV-2, is where the repertoires were released. The samples were drawn from two sources: the first 160 participants of the ongoing ImmuneRACE study, and over 1,000 subjects contributed by 6 global collaborators. A de-identified subject ID, COVID-19 status, age in years and sex were almost always included in the sample metadata. Where available, HLA class I and class II types were taken from metadata supplied by the sample provider and were not determined by assay-based typing.

Participants in the prospective study were aged about 18 to 90 years, lived in some 24 United States geographic areas, and enrolled through a virtual design. In the prospective study, cohorts were assigned on the basis of participant-reported clinical history obtained from a screening survey and a study questionnaire. For ImmuneRACE Cohort 3, a participant was defined as recovered based on two consecutive negative NP/OP PCR tests, clearance by a healthcare professional, or resolution of symptoms. Each participant in the prospective study had whole blood, serum and a nasopharyngeal or oropharyngeal swab collected by mobile phlebotomists. Additional blood draws and questionnaires over an approximately two-month period could optionally be provided by prospective study participants. Blood samples from the prospective study were shipped frozen or at room temperature prior to DNA extraction. TCRbeta CDR3 regions were amplified from genomic DNA by means of the immunoSEQ Assay, a bias-controlled multiplex PCR. On the study's bioinformatics: The number of nucleated cells in each sample was estimated from the amplification of reference gene primers within the assay. To quantify the absolute abundance of each unique TCRbeta CDR3 rearrangement, sequence reads were collapsed and filtered. For each sample, productive Simpson clonality was calculated as the square root of Simpson's diversity index across productive rearrangements. TCRdb stores this immuneACCESS table with in-frame sequences only. Part of the clones is absent; in the studies checked, under half of the shortfall reflects unresolved V genes, and no reason is known for the rest. V, J and clone size are those of that table, while D and trimming were read from the DNA. Across this sample there are under 250,000 clones, with approximately 80% seen only once. Approximately 2% of the sample is held by the ten biggest clonotypes.

Points the paper makes about the study in general: How much clinical and demographic metadata was included differed by source and by participant, and the metadata was provided uncurated.

Cut back by 4 bases and 6 bases, the V and J ends lie 15 bases apart. From the cysteine up to the phenylalanine, the CDR3 has a length of 14 residues. This entry keeps only the CDR3 DNA: 42 bases, framed from base 1. The germline V gene yields ENHRY for CDR1 and SYGVKD for CDR2. About this clone itself: Its antigen is unknown. No base qualities exist here, and no much larger clone lies one base off it.

The sequence came from a man aged 55 to 70 who had recovered from COVID-19. Recombination joined TRBV10-3 with TRBJ1-1, with an unclear D gene assignment. The sequenced sample was PBMCs or T cells enriched from blood (not recorded which). The DNA sequence is as follows: TGTGCCATCAGTGCCGCCGGAACGGCGGCTGAAGCTTTCTTT. Its product reads: CAISAAGTAAEAFF.